This T cell receptor (beta chain) was profiled in a study of breast tumors, draining lymph nodes, adjacent tissues. Each CDR3 protein gets one entry after TCRdb re-called the multiplex PCR reads with MiXCR. The repertoire holds approximately 230,000 distinct CDR3 sequences, with less than 35% as singletons. This clonotype was seen ten or more times. Trimming left V 3 bases short and J 7 bases short, with 14 bases between. The CDR3 has 14 residues. Germline CDR1 WNHNN, CDR2 SYGVQD (reference sequence). Breast cancer patients provided tissue from their axillary draining lymph nodes. The specimen was axillary lymph node tissue. This rearrangement joins TRBV10-1 to TRBJ2-3; D unclear. This TCR came from a female donor with breast cancer. Some clones in this sample may be carry-over from other donors' samples. The CDR3 DNA follows: TGCGCCAGCAGTGAATCGATCGTTGCTCATACGCAGTATTTT. Protein sequence: CASSESIVAHTQYF.